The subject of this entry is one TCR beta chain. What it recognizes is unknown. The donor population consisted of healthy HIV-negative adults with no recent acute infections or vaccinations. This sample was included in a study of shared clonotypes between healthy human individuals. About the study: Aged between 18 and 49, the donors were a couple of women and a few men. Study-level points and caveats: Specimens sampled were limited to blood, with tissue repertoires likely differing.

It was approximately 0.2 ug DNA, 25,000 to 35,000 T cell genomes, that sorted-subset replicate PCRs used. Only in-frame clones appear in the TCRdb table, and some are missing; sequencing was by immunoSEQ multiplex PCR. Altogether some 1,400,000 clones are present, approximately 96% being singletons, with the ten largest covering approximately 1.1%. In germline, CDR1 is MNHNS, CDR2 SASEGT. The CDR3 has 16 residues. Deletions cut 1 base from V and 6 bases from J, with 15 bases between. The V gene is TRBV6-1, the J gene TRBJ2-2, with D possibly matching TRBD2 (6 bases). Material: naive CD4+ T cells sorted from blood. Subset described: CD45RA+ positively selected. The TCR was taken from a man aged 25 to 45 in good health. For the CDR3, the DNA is TGTGCCAGCAGTGAAGACAGGAGGAGGGCAGCCGGGGAGCTGTTTTTT. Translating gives CASSEDRRRAAGELFF.